This T cell receptor beta chain was recorded in a study of T-cell reconstitution after alpha-beta-depleted transplantation in children. Findings and limits, study-wide: At one year after transplant, newly produced T cells mostly accounted for T-cell counts and diversity.

The sample holds a few counts of this clonotype. The antigen remains undetermined. Unique molecular identifiers were used to barcode this TCRbeta library. From the PCR reads, TCRdb called clonotypes with MiXCR, one entry per CDR3 protein. The sample contains about 200,000 distinct CDR3 sequences, 5.5% to 7% of which appear only once. Looked up from germline, CDR1 is MDHEN and CDR2 is SYDVKM. The CDR3 runs 19 residues. V was clipped by 3 bases and J by 0 bases, with 23 bases between them. This clonotype originated in a girl under three years old with combined immunodeficiency, due to receive a stem cell transplant. The input for sequencing was PBMCs, taken before TCRalphabeta/CD19-depleted stem cell transplant. The chain recombines TRBV28 with TRBJ2-5; TRBD2 is a possible D gene (6 bases). CDR3 DNA: TGTGCCAGCAGTTTTGAGGGAGCGGGCCCGCCGCAGTACCAAGAGACCCAGTACTTC. Translation: CASSFEGAGPPQYQETQYF. The variable domain in full, with the rest retrieved from reference TRBV28 and TRBJ2-5, is DVKVTQSSRYLVKRTGEKVFLECVQDMDHENMFWYRQDPGLGLRLIYFSYDVKMKEKGDIPEGYSVSREKKERFSLILESASTNQTSMYLCASSFEGAGPPQYQETQYFGPGTRLLVL.